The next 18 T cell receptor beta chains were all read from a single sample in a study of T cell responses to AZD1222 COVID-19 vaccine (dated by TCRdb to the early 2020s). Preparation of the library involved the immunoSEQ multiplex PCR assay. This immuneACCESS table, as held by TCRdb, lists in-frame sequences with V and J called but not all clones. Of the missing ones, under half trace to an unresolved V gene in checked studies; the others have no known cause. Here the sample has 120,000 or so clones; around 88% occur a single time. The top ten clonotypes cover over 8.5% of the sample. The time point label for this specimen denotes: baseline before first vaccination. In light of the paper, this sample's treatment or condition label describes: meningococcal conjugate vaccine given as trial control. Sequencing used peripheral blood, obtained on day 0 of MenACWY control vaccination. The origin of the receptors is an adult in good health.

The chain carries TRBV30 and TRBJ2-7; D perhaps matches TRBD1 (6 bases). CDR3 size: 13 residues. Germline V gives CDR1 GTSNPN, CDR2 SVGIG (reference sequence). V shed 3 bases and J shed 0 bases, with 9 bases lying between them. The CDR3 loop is CAWSTGFSYEQYF. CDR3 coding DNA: TGTGCCTGGAGCACAGGGTTCTCCTACGAGCAGTACTTC.

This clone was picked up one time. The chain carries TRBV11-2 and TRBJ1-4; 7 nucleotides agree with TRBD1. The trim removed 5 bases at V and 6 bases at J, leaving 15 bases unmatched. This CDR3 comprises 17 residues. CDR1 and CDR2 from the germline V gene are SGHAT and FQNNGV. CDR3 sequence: CASSPTTGVRSDEKLFF. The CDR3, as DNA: TGTGCCAGCAGCCCCACCACAGGGGTACGCTCGGATGAAAAACTGTTTTTT.

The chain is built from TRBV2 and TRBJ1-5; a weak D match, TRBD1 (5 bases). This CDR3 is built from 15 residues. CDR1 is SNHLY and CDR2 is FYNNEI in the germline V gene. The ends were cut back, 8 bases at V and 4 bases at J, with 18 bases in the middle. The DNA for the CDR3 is TGTGCCAGCGGAGACTCGGGGGAGAGTAATCAGCCCCAGCATTTT. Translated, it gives CASGDSGESNQPQHF.

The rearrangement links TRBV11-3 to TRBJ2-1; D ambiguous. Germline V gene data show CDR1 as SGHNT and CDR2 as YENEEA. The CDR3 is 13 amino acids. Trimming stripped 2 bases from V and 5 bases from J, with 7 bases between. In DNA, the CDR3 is TGTGCCAGCAGCTTAAGGAGAAACAATGAGCAGTTCTTC. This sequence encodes CASSLRRNNEQFF. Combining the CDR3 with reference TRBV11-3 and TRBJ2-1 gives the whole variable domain EAGVVQSPRYKIIEKKQPVAFWCNPISGHNTLYWYLQNLGQGPELLIRYENEEAVDDSQLPKDRFSAERLKGVDSTLKIQPAELGDSAVYLCASSLRRNNEQFFGPGTRLTVL.

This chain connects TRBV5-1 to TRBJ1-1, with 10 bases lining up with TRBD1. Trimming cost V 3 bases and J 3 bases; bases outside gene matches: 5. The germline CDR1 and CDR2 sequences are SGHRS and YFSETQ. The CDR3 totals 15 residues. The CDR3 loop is CASSWTGGVDTEAFF. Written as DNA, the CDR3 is TGCGCCAGCAGCTGGACAGGGGGTGTGGACACTGAAGCTTTCTTT.

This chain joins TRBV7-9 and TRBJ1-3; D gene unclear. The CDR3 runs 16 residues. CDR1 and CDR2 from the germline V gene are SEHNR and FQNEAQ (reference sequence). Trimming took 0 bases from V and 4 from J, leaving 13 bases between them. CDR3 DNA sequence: TGTGCCAGCAGCTTAGCGACCCTGGCAGAGGGAAACACCATATATTTT. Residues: CASSLATLAEGNTIYF.

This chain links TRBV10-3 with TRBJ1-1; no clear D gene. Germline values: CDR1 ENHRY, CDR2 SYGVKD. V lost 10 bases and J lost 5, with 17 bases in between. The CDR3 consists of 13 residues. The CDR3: CATTMREGTEAFF. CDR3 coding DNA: TGTGCCACCACCATGAGGGAAGGTACTGAAGCTTTCTTT.

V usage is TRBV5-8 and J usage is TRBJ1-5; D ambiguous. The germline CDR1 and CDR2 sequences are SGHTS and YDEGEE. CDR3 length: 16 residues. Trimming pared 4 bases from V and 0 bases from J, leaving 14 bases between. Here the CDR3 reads CASSLKTGYSNQPQHF. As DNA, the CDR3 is TGTGCCAGCAGCCTGAAGACGGGTTATAGCAATCAGCCCCAGCATTTT.

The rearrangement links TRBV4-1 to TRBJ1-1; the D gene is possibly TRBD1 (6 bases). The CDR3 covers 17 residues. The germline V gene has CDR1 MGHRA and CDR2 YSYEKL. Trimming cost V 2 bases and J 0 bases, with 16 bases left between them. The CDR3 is CASSQLRTEKLNTEAFF. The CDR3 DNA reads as TGCGCCAGCAGCCAACTACGGACAGAGAAACTGAACACTGAAGCTTTCTTT.

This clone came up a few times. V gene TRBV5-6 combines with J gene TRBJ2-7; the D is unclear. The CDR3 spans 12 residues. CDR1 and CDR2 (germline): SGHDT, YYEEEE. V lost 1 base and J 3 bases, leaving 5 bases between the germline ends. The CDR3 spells CASSLSSYEQYF. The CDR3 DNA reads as TGTGCCAGCAGCTTGAGTAGCTACGAGCAGTACTTC.

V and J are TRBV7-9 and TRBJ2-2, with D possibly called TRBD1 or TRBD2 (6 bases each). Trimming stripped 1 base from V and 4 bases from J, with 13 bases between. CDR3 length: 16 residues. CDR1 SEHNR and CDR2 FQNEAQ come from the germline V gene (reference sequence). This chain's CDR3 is CASSLGGGGGTGELFF. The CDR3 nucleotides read TGTGCCAGCAGCTTAGGAGGGGGAGGAGGCACCGGGGAGCTGTTTTTT. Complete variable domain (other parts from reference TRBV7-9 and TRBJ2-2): DTGVSQNPRHKITKRGQNVTFRCDPISEHNRLYWYRQTLGQGPEFLTYFQNEAQLEKSRLLSDRFSAERPKGSFSTLEIQRTEQGDSAMYLCASSLGGGGGTGELFFGEGSRLTVL.

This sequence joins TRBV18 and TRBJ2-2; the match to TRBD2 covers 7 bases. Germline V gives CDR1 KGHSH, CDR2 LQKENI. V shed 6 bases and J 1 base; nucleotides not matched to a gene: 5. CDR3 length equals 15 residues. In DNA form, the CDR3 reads TGTGCCAGCTCCCAGACTAGCCTGAACACCGGGGAGCTGTTTTTT. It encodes CASSQTSLNTGELFF.

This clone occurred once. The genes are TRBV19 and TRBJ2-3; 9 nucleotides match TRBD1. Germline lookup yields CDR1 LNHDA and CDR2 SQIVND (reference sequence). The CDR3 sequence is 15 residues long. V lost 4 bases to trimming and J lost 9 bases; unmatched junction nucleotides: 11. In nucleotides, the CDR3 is TGTGCCAGTAGTACCTCCGGGACAGGGATGAAGACGCAGTATTTT. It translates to CASSTSGTGMKTQYF.

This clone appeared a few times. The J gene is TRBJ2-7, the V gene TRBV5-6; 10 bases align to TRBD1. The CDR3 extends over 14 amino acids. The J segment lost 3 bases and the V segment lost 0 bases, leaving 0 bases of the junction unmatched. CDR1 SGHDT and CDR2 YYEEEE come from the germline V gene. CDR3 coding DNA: TGTGCCAGCAGCTTGGGGACAGGGGGCTACGAGCAGTACTTC. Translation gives CASSLGTGGYEQYF.

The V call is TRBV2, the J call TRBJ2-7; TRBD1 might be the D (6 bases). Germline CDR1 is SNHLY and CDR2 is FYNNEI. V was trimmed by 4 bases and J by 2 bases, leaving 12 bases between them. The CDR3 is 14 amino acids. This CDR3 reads CASSGDGGPYEQYF. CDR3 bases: TGTGCCAGCAGTGGCGATGGGGGCCCCTACGAGCAGTACTTC.

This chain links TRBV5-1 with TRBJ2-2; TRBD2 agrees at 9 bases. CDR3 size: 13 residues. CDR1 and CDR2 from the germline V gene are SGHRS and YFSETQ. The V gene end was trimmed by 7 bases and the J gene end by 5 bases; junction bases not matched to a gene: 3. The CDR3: CASLAGETGELFF. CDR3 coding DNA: TGCGCCAGCTTAGCGGGAGAAACCGGGGAGCTGTTTTTT.

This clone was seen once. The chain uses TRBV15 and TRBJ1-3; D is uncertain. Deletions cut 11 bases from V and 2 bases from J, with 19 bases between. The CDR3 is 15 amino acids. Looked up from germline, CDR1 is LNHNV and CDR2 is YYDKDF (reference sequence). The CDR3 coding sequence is TGTGCCGTAGGTTGGGGAGCGGCGGCTGGAAACACCATATATTTT. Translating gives CAVGWGAAAGNTIYF.

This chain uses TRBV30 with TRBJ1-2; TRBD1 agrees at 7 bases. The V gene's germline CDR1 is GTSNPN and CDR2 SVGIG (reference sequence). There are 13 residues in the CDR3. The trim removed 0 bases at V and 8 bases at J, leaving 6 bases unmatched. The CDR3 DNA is TGTGCCTGGAGTGTACTGGCAGGGGGAGGCTACACCTTC. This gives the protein CAWSVLAGGGYTF.